This T cell receptor (beta chain) emerged from a study of cytomegalovirus exposure and HLA in healthy donors. Study context: There were around 390 genotyped donors. Of these, 81% fell in the genetic ancestry cluster associated with self-reported Caucasian donors. Study-wide findings and caveats: Researchers reported in a later analysis that a missense DCLRE1C variant was tied to TCR beta V- and J-gene trimming. Later on, an analysis showed TCR association rates differing by HLA locus, with DRB1 the most and HLA-C the fewest.

The germline gives CDR1 MNHEY, CDR2 SMNVEV (reference sequence). Trimming left V 0 bases short and J 6 bases short, with 9 bases between. The CDR3 runs 13 residues. Amplification used 60 Vbeta primers and 13 Jbeta primers. The authors' processing: Later analysis identified around 85 million unique TCR beta chains, about 12 million shared. Generated by immunoSEQ multiplex PCR, the TCRdb table keeps only in-frame clones and is missing some. From that table come the V and J calls and clone size; the DNA was used to work out D and trimming. The sample shows under 130,000 clones, 78% of them seen only once. Turning to this clone: Its target is unknown.

This TCR came from a male donor in good health and CMV-seronegative. Material: PBMCs. V usage is TRBV27 and J usage is TRBJ2-7; D uncertain. CDR3 region: CASSLSEGVEQYF. The CDR3 DNA sequence: TGTGCCAGCAGTTTATCAGAAGGAGTCGAGCAGTACTTC.